One sample yielded the 30 T cell receptor beta chains listed below, sequenced in a study of Graves' ophthalmopathy and Graves' hyperthyroidism. TCR beta CDR3 amplification used RNA transcripts. An initial RT-PCR round employing HTBI primers preceded a second-round multiplex PCR. Each CDR3 protein gets one entry after TCRdb re-called the multiplex PCR reads with MiXCR. The repertoire consists of approximately 210,000 distinct CDR3 sequences, with 25% to 35% occurring once and the leading ten covering about 8.2%. Sequencing was carried out using peripheral blood. Receptors originate from a man over 45 with Graves' ophthalmopathy.

The table lists this clonotype with many counts. This rearrangement joins TRBV18 to TRBJ2-5; D may be TRBD2 (7 bases). Between the trimmed V and J ends, which lost 0 bases and 4 bases, there was a span of 9 bases. CDR1 and CDR2 from the germline V gene are KGHSH and LQKENI. The CDR3 loop spans 14 amino acids. Here the CDR3 DNA reads TGTGCCAGCTCACCACCGGGAGGGGGAGAGACCCAGTACTTC. Translated: CASSPPGGGETQYF.

This clonotype showed up many times. This chain joins TRBV6-2 or TRBV6-3 and TRBJ1-1; 9 bases match TRBD1. There are 14 residues in the CDR3. V was clipped by 6 bases and J by 5 bases; unmatched bases: 7. Looked up from germline, CDR1 is MNHEY and CDR2 is SVGEGT. This chain's CDR3 is CASRGAGTGTEAFF. CDR3 nucleotides: TGTGCCAGCAGGGGCGCCGGGACAGGGACTGAAGCTTTCTTT.

The CDR3 loop is CASMRLQSYEQYF. In nucleotides, the CDR3 is TGTGCCAGCATGAGACTTCAATCTTACGAGCAGTACTTC. The chain links TRBV6-2 or TRBV6-3 to TRBJ2-7, with D hard to call. Germline lookup yields CDR1 MNHEY and CDR2 SVGEGT. V lost 7 bases and J 4 bases, leaving 14 bases between the germline ends. The length of the CDR3 is 13 residues.

Ten or more counts support this clonotype. V is TRBV2 and J is TRBJ2-3; 12 positions match TRBD2. The CDR3 is made up of 18 amino acids. V trimming: 5 bases; J trimming: 0 bases; junction bases outside the gene matches: 9. Germline V gives CDR1 SNHLY, CDR2 FYNNEI. The CDR3 reads CASSKGTSGPTSTDTQYF. The CDR3 DNA follows: TGTGCCAGCAGTAAAGGGACTAGCGGGCCTACTAGCACAGATACGCAGTATTTT.

This clonotype showed up many times. The chain uses TRBV7-2 and TRBJ2-7; the match to TRBD1 covers 9 bases. This CDR3 region has 15 residues. Germline V gene lookup returns CDR1 SGHTA and CDR2 FQGNSA. V lost 0 bases to trimming and J lost 5 bases; unmatched junction nucleotides: 5. CDR3 coding DNA: TGTGCCAGCAGCTTAGCACCGGGACAGGGTCACGAGCAGTACTTC. Translating it yields CASSLAPGQGHEQYF.

This clonotype was counted only a few times. The genes are TRBV6-1 and TRBJ2-5; 7 positions agree with TRBD2. Germline CDR1 is MNHNS and CDR2 is SASEGT. Germline trimming cut 6 bases from V and 4 bases from J; bases unmatched to any gene: 5. This CDR3 contains 13 residues. CDR3 sequence (DNA): TGTGCCAGCAGGGAAAGCGGGATAGAGACCCAGTACTTC. This gives the protein CASRESGIETQYF.

V usage is TRBV6-1 and J usage is TRBJ2-7, with TRBD1 matching 10 bases. Germline trimming cut 5 bases from V and 2 bases from J; bases unmatched to any gene: 9. The CDR3 loop spans 16 amino acids. Germline V gene data show CDR1 as MNHNS and CDR2 as SASEGT. The CDR3 spells CASSTTGTGVAYEQYF. The CDR3 DNA follows: TGTGCCAGCAGTACCACCGGGACAGGGGTCGCCTACGAGCAGTACTTC.

V gene TRBV12-3 or TRBV12-4 combines with J gene TRBJ1-2; the D is unclear. The CDR3 loop spans 14 amino acids. Trimming took 2 bases from V and 5 from J, leaving 12 bases between them. The CDR3 DNA reads as TGTGCCAGCAGTTTAAACCATTGGACTTATGGCTACACCTTC. Its protein is CASSLNHWTYGYTF.

Many counts were recorded for this clonotype. The rearrangement uses TRBV14 and TRBJ2-2; the D gene is possibly TRBD2 (5 bases). Germline V CDR1 and CDR2: SGHDN, FVKESK. The CDR3 sequence is 17 residues long. Trimming removed 6 bases from V and 1 base from J, with 18 bases in between. The DNA of the CDR3 is TGTGCCAGCAGGGACTCCAGGAAACTAAAGAACACCGGGGAGCTGTTTTTT. It codes for CASRDSRKLKNTGELFF.

This clonotype was detected ten times or more. The chain couples TRBV19 to TRBJ1-5, with a possible D match to TRBD1 (6 bases). The CDR3 runs 13 residues. Germline V gives CDR1 LNHDA, CDR2 SQIVND (reference sequence). V was clipped by 10 bases and J by 6 bases, with 16 bases between them. This CDR3 is CATGGLGAQPQHF. The CDR3 region has the DNA TGTGCCACCGGGGGCCTTGGGGCTCAGCCCCAGCATTTT.

This chain joins TRBV12-3 or TRBV12-4 and TRBJ2-7; D call uncertain. V dropped 3 bases and J dropped 2 bases, with 11 bases sitting between them. The length of the CDR3 is 14 residues. CDR3 in DNA: TGTGCCAGCAGTTTCAAACTCGCCACCTACGAGCAGTACTTC. This sequence encodes CASSFKLATYEQYF.

The rearrangement joins TRBV6-2 or TRBV6-3 to TRBJ1-5; 7 nucleotides line up with TRBD1. Germline lookup yields CDR1 MNHEY and CDR2 SVGEGT. The CDR3 sequence is 17 residues long. Trimming cost V 5 bases and J 4 bases; bases outside gene matches: 14. Written as DNA, the CDR3 is TGTGCCAGCAGTCAGGTTCGAGGGGGCGCGGGTAATCAGCCCCAGCATTTT. Protein sequence: CASSQVRGGAGNQPQHF.

The chain couples TRBV11-3 to TRBJ2-5; possibly TRBD1 for D (5 bases). The CDR3 is made up of 15 amino acids. Trimming shortened V by 1 base and J by 4 bases, and 13 bases separated the two germline ends. Germline V gives CDR1 SGHNT, CDR2 YENEEA. For the CDR3, the DNA is TGTGCCAGCAGCTTAGTGACAGAATGGGTAGAGACCCAGTACTTC. Protein: CASSLVTEWVETQYF.

The sample holds many counts of this clonotype. The chain is built from TRBV6-2 or TRBV6-3 and TRBJ1-1; D call uncertain. CDR1 and CDR2 (germline): MNHEY, SVGEGT. Trimming removed 3 bases from V and 11 bases from J, with 10 bases in between. The CDR3 has 11 amino acids. CDR3 residues: CASSYQAGAFF. CDR3 nucleotide sequence: TGTGCCAGCAGTTATCAGGCTGGGGCTTTCTTT.

This clonotype was observed at least ten times. The chain links TRBV28 to TRBJ2-2; 8 bases are shared with TRBD2. With V trimmed by 8 bases and J by 1 base, 3 bases remained unmatched. This CDR3 contains 14 residues. The V gene's germline CDR1 is MDHEN and CDR2 SYDVKM. CDR3 sequence: CASLGLGNTGELFF. In nucleotides, the CDR3 is TGTGCCAGCCTGGGACTAGGGAACACCGGGGAGCTGTTTTTT.

This clonotype was seen many times. At one end the junction does not follow the germline gene, possibly because of a read error. The chain recombines TRBV9 with TRBJ2-3; TRBD2 matches 7 bases. The CDR3 extends over 15 amino acids. Germline V lookup: CDR1 SGDLS, CDR2 YYNGEE. Here the CDR3 reads CASSVGGGLTHTQYF. The CDR3 coding sequence is TGTGCCAGCAGCGTAGGGGGAGGGCTCACACATACGCAGTATTTT.

As DNA, the CDR3 is TGTGCCAGTAGTATTGGACAGGGGACACCAGAGACCCAGTACTTC. It specifies CASSIGQGTPETQYF. This chain links TRBV19 with TRBJ2-5; 9 bases are shared with TRBD1. Germline V gene sequence: CDR1 LNHDA, CDR2 SQIVND (reference sequence). The V segment lost 3 bases and the J segment 4 bases; nucleotides outside the gene matches: 6. This CDR3 is 15 amino acids long.

V usage is TRBV6-1 and J usage is TRBJ2-7; 7 bases agree with TRBD2. Germline CDR1 and CDR2: MNHNS and SASEGT. V trimming: 6 bases; J trimming: 5 bases; junction bases outside the gene matches: 13. CDR3 length equals 15 residues. CDR3 in amino acids: CASRGDGTKLHEQYF. CDR3 coding DNA: TGTGCCAGCAGGGGGGACGGGACTAAGCTCCACGAGCAGTACTTC.

This clonotype has a handful of counts. This chain connects TRBV18 to TRBJ2-7, with 10 bases identical to TRBD2. Germline loops: CDR1 KGHSH, CDR2 LQKENI. J was trimmed by 6 bases and V by 3 bases; bases with no gene match: 5. The CDR3 is 14 amino acids. The CDR3 bases are TGTGCCAGCTCACCCGGACTAGCGGATCCCGAGCAGTACTTC. Translating gives CASSPGLADPEQYF.

This clonotype was counted ten times or more. The chain links TRBV12-3 or TRBV12-4 to TRBJ2-7; TRBD2 matches at 9 bases. The V and J ends lost 5 bases and 3 bases, in that order; junction bases with no gene match: 11. This CDR3 comprises 16 residues. The chain's CDR3 is CASSLRVSGSLYEQYF. In nucleotides, the CDR3 is TGTGCCAGCAGTCTCCGGGTTAGCGGGAGTCTCTACGAGCAGTACTTC.

J is TRBJ2-2 and V is TRBV30; D unclear. The CDR3 contains 14 residues. Trimming pared 1 base from V and 10 bases from J, leaving 16 bases between. The germline CDR1 and CDR2 sequences are GTSNPN and SVGIG (reference sequence). The DNA for the CDR3 is TGTGCCTGGAGTGCCTCCTCGAATTGGGTGGAGCTGTTTTTT. Translating gives CAWSASSNWVELFF.

This clonotype occurred many times. V gene TRBV2 combines with J gene TRBJ2-4; D may be TRBD1 or TRBD2 (5 bases each). The germline V and J ends were trimmed by 6 bases and 5 bases, with 14 bases remaining between them. This CDR3 contains 14 residues. Looked up from germline, CDR1 is SNHLY and CDR2 is FYNNEI. CDR3 in DNA: TGTGCCAGCAGCACCCGGGACGGACAAAACATTCAGTACTTC. It encodes CASSTRDGQNIQYF.

The chain joins TRBV5-1 to TRBJ2-4, with D maybe TRBD2 (5 bases). Per germline, CDR1 SGHRS and CDR2 YFSETQ. CDR3 length equals 12 residues. Trimming took 2 bases from V and 9 from J, leaving 9 bases between them. The DNA for the CDR3 is TGCGCCAGCAGCTTAGCAGAGGGCATTCAGTACTTC. The encoded protein is CASSLAEGIQYF.

This clonotype was recorded at least ten times. The V gene is TRBV20-1, the J gene TRBJ1-1; 10 bases align to TRBD1. Germline CDR1 reads DFQATT; CDR2 reads SNEGSKA (reference sequence). The V segment lost 5 bases and the J segment 5 bases; nucleotides outside the gene matches: 8. The CDR3 is 14 amino acids. The CDR3 DNA is TGCAGTGCTGTCCCGGGACAGGGGAGGACTGAAGCTTTCTTT. Its translation is CSAVPGQGRTEAFF.

In this sample, this clonotype turned up once. J is TRBJ2-7 and V is TRBV7-8; D possibly corresponds to TRBD1 (6 bases). The length of the CDR3 is 12 residues. CDR1 and CDR2 from the germline V gene are SGHVS and FQNEAQ. The V and J ends lost 5 bases and 12 bases respectively, with 17 bases between them. The CDR3, as DNA: TGTGCCAGCAGCACTGGACAGCGAATTTGGTACTTC. Translated: CASSTGQRIWYF.

V gene TRBV29-1 combines with J gene TRBJ2-5, with 7 bases aligning to TRBD1. Losses at the gene ends were 6 bases for V and 9 bases for J; bases not matched to a gene: 7. The CDR3 loop spans 11 amino acids. Germline CDR1 SQVTM, CDR2 ANQGSEA. The CDR3 is CSVGRQGPQYF. The CDR3 DNA is TGCAGCGTGGGCCGACAGGGTCCCCAGTACTTC.

The chain is built from TRBV2 and TRBJ1-1, with a possible D match to TRBD1 (6 bases). The CDR3 has 14 amino acids. Germline V CDR1 and CDR2: SNHLY, FYNNEI. The V end lost 8 bases, the J end lost 1 base, and 14 bases lay between the germline ends. The CDR3 is CASYREEENTEAFF. DNA for the CDR3: TGTGCCAGCTACAGGGAGGAGGAGAACACTGAAGCTTTCTTT. The full variable domain, its missing parts supplied by reference TRBV2 and TRBJ1-1, is EPEVTQTPSHQVTQMGQEVILRCVPISNHLYFYWYRQILGQKVEFLVSFYNNEISEKSEIFDDQFSVERPDGSNFTLKIRSTKLEDSAMYFCASYREEENTEAFFGQGTRLTVV.

This clonotype was found many times. The germline gene is not matched at one end of the junction; a read error may be the cause. CDR3 nucleotides: TGTGCCAGTAGTACCCTCTTTGCTGACTCCACCACCCCGTACTTC. Amino acid sequence: CASSTLFADSTTPYF. The rearrangement uses TRBV19 and TRBJ2-5; D is uncertain. The CDR3 consists of 15 residues. Per germline, CDR1 LNHDA and CDR2 SQIVND (reference sequence).

The J gene is TRBJ2-7, the V gene TRBV6-9, with a weak D call TRBD2 (6 bases). This CDR3 contains 16 residues. Trimming cost V 0 bases and J 2 bases, with 14 bases left between them. CDR1 is MNHGY, CDR2 SVAAGI, per germline. The CDR3 nucleotides are TGTGCCAGCAGTTATTCGAAACGGGAGCCCCCCTACGAGCAGTACTTC. Translated: CASSYSKREPPYEQYF.

This clonotype was detected ten times or more. The chain employs TRBV6-5 and TRBJ2-7; D may be TRBD2 (6 bases). V gave up 5 bases and J gave up 4 bases, with 18 bases separating them. Germline lookup yields CDR1 MNHEY and CDR2 SVGAGI. The CDR3 is 15 residues long. The CDR3 loop reads CASSIAGTGIYEQYF. In nucleotides, the CDR3 is TGTGCCAGCAGTATTGCGGGAACGGGTATATACGAGCAGTACTTC.